The 20 T cell receptor beta chains in this list originate from one sample, sequenced in a study of cytomegalovirus exposure and HLA in healthy donors. Primers: 60 Vbeta forward and 13 Jbeta reverse. Repertoires were generated with immunoSEQ multiplex PCR, while TCRdb's copy carries only in-frame clones and drops some. The data include under 200,000 clones; the top ten clones carry 0.75% to 0.85%. Material for sequencing was PBMCs. These receptors all stem from a woman aged 18-29 years in good health and CMV-seropositive.

As regards this clone: Mismatch with germline at one junction end may stem from a read error. Other DNA sequences of this sample code for an identical CDR3. The chain couples TRBV7-6 to TRBJ2-2; TRBD2 aligns across 11 bases. Germline loops: CDR1 SGHVS, CDR2 FNYEAQ. The CDR3 is 15 residues long. The CDR3 sequence: CASSRSSGGLGELFF. CDR3 sequence (DNA): TGTGCCAGCAGCCGATCTAGCGGGGGGCTCGGGGAGCTGTTCTTT.

This chain joins TRBV5-6 and TRBJ2-5; 7 bases line up with TRBD1. Germline V CDR1 and CDR2: SGHDT, YYEEEE. The CDR3 covers 15 residues. Trimming at V came to 4 bases and at J to 1 base, leaving 7 bases not matched to a gene. The CDR3 coding sequence is TGTGCCAGCAGCCCAAGGACAGGTGCCCAAGAGACCCAGTACTTC. Its protein product is CASSPRTGAQETQYF. Full variable domain (outside the CDR3, taken from reference TRBV5-6 and TRBJ2-5): DAGVTQSPTHLIKTRGQQVTLRCSPKSGHDTVSWYQQALGQGPQFIFQYYEEEERQRGNFPDRFSGHQFPNYSSELNVNALLLGDSALYLCASSPRTGAQETQYFGPGTRLLVL.

V is TRBV6-5 and J is TRBJ1-1, with D uncertain. Per germline, CDR1 MNHEY and CDR2 SVGAGI. The germline V and J ends were trimmed by 0 bases and 5 bases, with 7 bases remaining between them. CDR3 size: 13 residues. In nucleotides, the CDR3 is TGTGCCAGCAGTTACTCACCGGTTACTGAAGCTTTCTTT. As protein: CASSYSPVTEAFF.

The chain couples TRBV7-9 to TRBJ1-2; 9 bases match TRBD1. The germline CDR1 and CDR2 sequences are SEHNR and FQNEAQ (reference sequence). The CDR3 is 13 amino acids. The ends lost 4 bases at V and 8 bases at J; junction bases unmatched: 5. This CDR3 reads CASSSQGALGYTF. In DNA, the CDR3 is TGTGCCAGCAGCTCACAGGGGGCGCTCGGCTACACCTTC. The complete variable domain, with remaining parts taken from reference TRBV7-9 and TRBJ1-2, reads DTGVSQNPRHKITKRGQNVTFRCDPISEHNRLYWYRQTLGQGPEFLTYFQNEAQLEKSRLLSDRFSAERPKGSFSTLEIQRTEQGDSAMYLCASSSQGALGYTFGSGTRLTVV.

The chain employs TRBV4-1 and TRBJ2-1; no definite D call. The ends were cut back, 1 base at V and 7 bases at J, with 5 bases in the middle. CDR1 is MGHRA and CDR2 is YSYEKL in the germline V gene. The CDR3 contains 12 residues. This CDR3 reads CASSQAGNEQFF. CDR3 nucleotides: TGCGCCAGCAGCCAAGCCGGGAATGAGCAGTTCTTC.

The gene calls are TRBV7-2 and TRBJ2-3; 11 nucleotides match TRBD2. CDR3 size: 18 residues. The germline CDR1 and CDR2 sequences are SGHTA and FQGNSA. The junction had 10 bases not matched to a gene; V was cut back by 5 bases and J by 0 bases. The CDR3, as DNA: TGTGCCAGCAGCACAGCTAGCGGGAGGTTTTCTAGCACAGATACGCAGTATTTT. This sequence encodes CASSTASGRFSSTDTQYF. Together with reference TRBV7-2 and TRBJ2-3, the CDR3 gives the full variable domain: GAGVSQSPSNKVTEKGKDVELRCDPISGHTALYWYRQSLGQGLEFLIYFQGNSAPDKSGLPSDRFSAERTGGSVSTLTIQRTQQEDSAVYLCASSTASGRFSSTDTQYFGPGTRLTVL.

The rearrangement uses TRBV7-6 and TRBJ2-5; 10 bases are shared with TRBD1. The CDR3 contains 17 residues. Trimming took 5 bases from V and 5 from J; bases not matched to a gene: 14. Germline V lookup: CDR1 SGHVS, CDR2 FNYEAQ. The CDR3, as DNA: TGTGCCAGCAGCCATAGATCCGGGACAGGGGAGACGGAGACCCAGTACTTC. It translates to CASSHRSGTGETETQYF.

This chain's CDR3 is CASSLGTAEETQYF. The CDR3 DNA follows: TGCGCCAGCAGCTTAGGGACAGCAGAAGAGACCCAGTACTTC. The chain employs TRBV5-1 and TRBJ2-5, with 7 bases lining up with TRBD1. The germline V gene encodes CDR1 SGHRS and CDR2 YFSETQ. Trimming at V came to 2 bases and at J to 3 bases, leaving 4 bases not matched to a gene. The CDR3 is 14 amino acids.

Points on this clone: The junction differs from germline at one of its ends, possibly a read error. The chain carries TRBV7-7 and TRBJ2-7, with 7 bases fitting TRBD1. The CDR3 runs to 13 residues. The germline CDR1 and CDR2 sequences are SSHAT and FNYEAQ (reference sequence). The CDR3 spells CASSERQGLEQYF. CDR3 nucleotide sequence: TGTGCTAGCAGCGAGCGACAGGGTCTAGAGCAGTACTTC.

This sequence joins TRBV7-3 and TRBJ2-5; perhaps TRBD1 as D (5 bases). V was pared by 4 bases and J by 4 bases, with 13 bases between. There are 14 residues in the CDR3. Per the germline V gene, CDR1 is SGHTA and CDR2 is FQGTGA. CDR3 protein: CASSSSRDRETQYF. For the CDR3, the DNA is TGTGCCAGCAGCTCTTCCAGGGATCGAGAGACCCAGTACTTC.

V is TRBV5-1 and J is TRBJ2-7, with D perhaps matching TRBD1 (6 bases). This CDR3 comprises 19 residues. The germline CDR1 and CDR2 sequences are SGHRS and YFSETQ. Trimming stripped 4 bases from V and 5 bases from J, with 31 bases between. The CDR3 reads CASSRRQVIDSWGPNEQYF. The DNA of the CDR3 is TGCGCCAGCAGCCGACGACAGGTAATAGACTCCTGGGGCCCCAACGAGCAGTACTTC.

This chain links TRBV15 with TRBJ2-7; 9 bases align to TRBD1. With V trimmed by 3 bases and J by 5 bases, 11 bases remained unmatched. Germline CDR1 is LNHNV and CDR2 is YYDKDF (reference sequence). CDR3 length equals 16 residues. Written as DNA, the CDR3 is TGTGCCACCAGCAGCCCGGAGACAGGGGGTAGAGACGAGCAGTACTTC. Encoded protein: CATSSPETGGRDEQYF.

The chain combines TRBV13 with TRBJ2-1; 12 positions match TRBD2. The CDR3 is 17 amino acids. Germline assignment: CDR1 PRHDT and CDR2 FYEKMQ (reference sequence). After removal of 4 bases from V and 5 bases from J, the junction contained 9 bases not matched to a gene. The CDR3 DNA is TGTGCCAGCAGCTCCTACCGACTAGCGGGGGCCAACAATGAGCAGTTCTTC. Its translation is CASSSYRLAGANNEQFF.

The V gene is TRBV18, the J gene TRBJ2-7; the match to TRBD2 covers 7 bases. Germline CDR1 is KGHSH and CDR2 is LQKENI. The CDR3 covers 13 residues. The junction had 14 bases not matched to a gene; V was cut back by 6 bases and J by 12 bases. The chain's CDR3 is CASSGGRELAWYF. CDR3 sequence (DNA): TGTGCCAGCTCCGGAGGGAGGGAACTAGCGTGGTACTTC.

The V call is TRBV13, the J call TRBJ2-7; TRBD1 matches 10 bases. Germline CDR1 and CDR2: PRHDT and FYEKMQ (reference sequence). The length of the CDR3 is 13 residues. The J segment lost 5 bases and the V segment lost 5 bases, leaving 3 bases of the junction unmatched. For the CDR3, the DNA is TGTGCCAGCAGCCCGGGGACAGGGGACGAGCAGTACTTC. It codes for CASSPGTGDEQYF.

The gene calls are TRBV30 and TRBJ1-2; D not resolved. The CDR3 covers 15 residues. The germline CDR1 and CDR2 sequences are GTSNPN and SVGIG (reference sequence). With 3 bases removed from V and 8 bases from J, the gap between germline ends came to 22 bases. The CDR3 reads CAWRPGHRDMIGYTF. DNA for the CDR3: TGTGCCTGGAGGCCGGGTCATCGGGATATGATAGGCTACACCTTC.

CDR3 amino acids: CASSPLYRGANQPQHF. Here the CDR3 DNA reads TGTGCCAGCAGTCCCCTTTACAGGGGTGCCAATCAGCCCCAGCATTTT. The genes are TRBV27 and TRBJ1-5; 7 bases are a match to TRBD1. With V trimmed by 5 bases and J by 3 bases, 10 bases remained unmatched. Germline values: CDR1 MNHEY, CDR2 SMNVEV (reference sequence). There are 16 residues in the CDR3.

V and J are TRBV4-1 and TRBJ1-3; D call uncertain. Trimming shortened V by 2 bases and J by 7 bases, and 18 bases separated the two germline ends. The CDR3 covers 16 residues. The germline CDR1 and CDR2 sequences are MGHRA and YSYEKL. The CDR3: CASSQYFSESGNTIYF. DNA for the CDR3: TGCGCCAGCAGCCAATACTTCTCAGAATCCGGGAACACCATATATTTT.

The gene calls are TRBV19 and TRBJ2-7; tentatively, D is TRBD1 (6 bases). The V gene's germline CDR1 is LNHDA and CDR2 SQIVND (reference sequence). V was cut by 8 bases and J by 0 bases, with 14 bases left in between. The CDR3 sequence is 14 residues long. As DNA, the CDR3 is TGTGCCAGTCCGATCCGGACAGCCTCCTACGAGCAGTACTTC. Protein sequence: CASPIRTASYEQYF.

This sequence joins TRBV4-3 and TRBJ2-3; D gene uncertain. Trimming took off 0 bases at V and 0 bases at J, with 10 bases between the two ends. Germline V CDR1 and CDR2: LGHNA, YSLEER. The length of the CDR3 is 16 residues. The CDR3 region has the DNA TGCGCCAGCAGCCAAGAGGTCCAGTTAAGCACAGATACGCAGTATTTT. It encodes CASSQEVQLSTDTQYF.